This TCR beta chain was sequenced during a study of T-cell memory formation after mild COVID-19. Study-level findings and limits: Still unconfirmed is whether the second-wave clones peaking on day 37 recognized SARS-CoV-2. Pre-infection memory already had some responding clones, implying cross-reactive memory joined. Clones contracting over day 15 to 85 were CD4/CD8 balanced, with later expanders leaning CD4+.

Germline V gene lookup returns CDR1 LGHDT and CDR2 YNNKEL (reference sequence). The ends were cut back, 3 bases at V and 5 bases at J, with 7 bases in the middle. The CDR3 consists of 12 residues. TCRdb itself ran the 5' RACE reads through MiXCR, one entry per CDR3 protein. The sample consists of around 45,000 distinct CDR3 sequences, about a tenth of them appearing once. This clonotype was recorded at least ten times. The antigen is not known. This receptor was taken from an adult woman who had mild COVID-19 (a few samples of this study predate the infection). Cell type and time point are not known. Sequencing was carried out using PBMCs or a T cell subset sorted from them (not recorded which). The chain uses TRBV3-1 and TRBJ2-5; D call uncertain. The CDR3, as DNA: TGTGCCAGCAGCCAGCGACGGGAGACCCAGTACTTC. Translated: CASSQRRETQYF.